A single sample is the source of the 10 T cell receptor beta chains below, sequenced in a study of blood T cell repertoires in COVID-19. Generated by immunoSEQ multiplex PCR, the TCRdb table keeps only in-frame clones and is missing some. The data hold roughly 250,000 clones, with roughly 88% observed a single time. Sequencing was carried out using peripheral blood. The receptors were gathered from a human donor with COVID-19, enrolled during active disease. The donor label of this sample is uncertain.

This chain connects TRBV19 to TRBJ1-4; no definite D call. The CDR3 runs 14 residues. CDR1 is LNHDA, CDR2 SQIVND, per germline (reference sequence). The ends were cut back, 5 bases at V and 4 bases at J, with 11 bases in the middle. The CDR3 spells CASSAMSGNEKLFF. The CDR3 DNA reads as TGTGCCAGTAGTGCGATGTCGGGTAATGAAAAACTGTTTTTT. The full variable domain, in which reference TRBV19 and TRBJ1-4 provide the parts outside the CDR3, is DGGITQSPKYLFRKEGQNVTLSCEQNLNHDAMYWYRQDPGQGLRLIYYSQIVNDFQKGDIAEGYSVSREKKESFPLTVTSAQKNPTAFYLCASSAMSGNEKLFFGSGTQLSVL.

This clone was counted only a few times. V is TRBV15 and J is TRBJ2-1; tentative D call: TRBD1 (5 bases). Trimming shortened V by 1 base and J by 3 bases, and 10 bases separated the two germline ends. CDR1 and CDR2 (germline): LNHNV, YYDKDF (reference sequence). This CDR3 region has 15 residues. DNA of the CDR3: TGTGCCACCAGCAGAGGGGGCGAAGGCTACAATGAGCAGTTCTTC. Translating gives CATSRGGEGYNEQFF.

This chain connects TRBV6-5 to TRBJ1-2; maybe TRBD1 (6 bases). The germline gives CDR1 MNHEY, CDR2 SVGAGI. Between the trimmed V and J ends, which lost 7 bases and 7 bases, there was a span of 22 bases. CDR3 length: 15 residues. CDR3 in amino acids: CASTPDRYKRGGYTF. As DNA, the CDR3 is TGTGCCAGCACCCCCGACAGGTACAAAAGAGGTGGCTACACCTTC.

The chain links TRBV6-5 to TRBJ2-5; the match to TRBD1 covers 7 bases. Germline lookup yields CDR1 MNHEY and CDR2 SVGAGI. This CDR3 comprises 13 residues. V was clipped by 6 bases and J by 7 bases; unmatched bases: 8. This CDR3 reads CASRRGREGTQYF. The CDR3 DNA reads as TGTGCCAGCAGAAGGGGGCGCGAGGGGACCCAGTACTTC.

On this clone itself: At one end, the junction sequence differs from germline, possibly due to a read error. V and J are TRBV7-7 and TRBJ2-1; D is ambiguous. The germline gives CDR1 SSHAT, CDR2 FNYEAQ (reference sequence). The CDR3 contains 15 residues. CDR3 nucleotide sequence: TGTGCTAGCAGCTTAGGAAACAGTGGCTACAATGAGCAGTTCTTC. This gives the protein CASSLGNSGYNEQFF.

V usage is TRBV7-9 and J usage is TRBJ2-7; maybe TRBD2 (6 bases). There are 15 residues in the CDR3. Germline values: CDR1 SEHNR, CDR2 FQNEAQ (reference sequence). V was pared by 1 base and J by 7 bases, with 17 bases between. The CDR3 is CASSLGEAAVVEQYF. The CDR3 nucleotides read TGTGCCAGCAGCTTAGGGGAGGCCGCTGTGGTGGAGCAGTACTTC.

V gene TRBV5-1 combines with J gene TRBJ1-1; D is possibly TRBD1 (5 bases). Per the germline V gene, CDR1 is SGHRS and CDR2 is YFSETQ. The CDR3 totals 14 residues. The V end was cut by 4 bases, the J end by 4 bases, with 14 bases between. Here the CDR3 reads CASSTGLFPTEAFF. CDR3 DNA sequence: TGCGCCAGCAGCACAGGCCTCTTCCCCACTGAAGCTTTCTTT.

This clone was picked up many times. J is TRBJ1-1 and V is TRBV5-1; maybe TRBD1 (5 bases). Trimming stripped 1 base from V and 4 bases from J, with 8 bases between. CDR1 and CDR2 from the germline V gene are SGHRS and YFSETQ. The length of the CDR3 is 13 residues. The CDR3 here is CASSLLGGTEAFF. The CDR3 bases are TGCGCCAGCAGCTTGTTGGGGGGCACTGAAGCTTTCTTT.

The J gene is TRBJ1-3, the V gene TRBV6-6; unclear D gene. The CDR3 runs to 13 residues. Looked up from germline, CDR1 is MNHNY and CDR2 is SVGAGI (reference sequence). V gave up 3 bases and J gave up 3 bases, with 6 bases separating them. The CDR3: CASSYLDGNTIYF. The DNA of the CDR3 is TGTGCCAGCAGTTATTTAGATGGAAACACCATATATTTT.

V is TRBV27 and J is TRBJ1-1; maybe TRBD1 (5 bases). Germline CDR1 and CDR2: MNHEY and SMNVEV (reference sequence). The ends were cut back, 5 bases at V and 4 bases at J, with 17 bases in the middle. The CDR3 length is 15 residues. CDR3 residues: CASSPWGGSGTEAFF. Written as DNA, the CDR3 is TGTGCCAGCAGTCCCTGGGGGGGTAGTGGCACTGAAGCTTTCTTT.